Described below is a single TCR beta chain sequence and its context. This clone was counted many times. The specificity of this receptor is unknown. The input lacks base qualities; no much larger clone sits a single base away. The treatment or condition label of this sample denotes: high-dose cyclophosphamide on days +3 and +4 as single-agent GVHD prophylaxis. For conditioning, the PTCy patients got busulfan and fludarabine, then a related or unrelated marrow graft, followed by cyclophosphamide on days +3 and +4. PTCy-treated patients were drawn from a prospective multi-institutional clinical trial. Mononuclear cells from peripheral blood and bone marrow were separated by Ficoll-Hypaque density centrifugation and then cryopreserved. The CDR1 and CDR2 encoded by the germline V gene are KGHDR and SFDVKD. The CDR3 runs 16 residues from the cysteine to the phenylalanine. Only the CDR3 region is kept as DNA, spanning 48 bases read in frame from base 1. Trimmed from V: 3 bases; trimmed from J: 3 bases; junction bases lacking a gene match: 6.

The record originates from a study of T cells after posttransplantation cyclophosphamide (TCRdb year 2016). With respect to the entire study: Using TRB sequencing, the study followed how the T cell repertoire reconstituted after myeloablative bone marrow transplantation in which posttransplantation cyclophosphamide served as GVHD prophylaxis. Samples from around 40 PTCy-treated patients and fewer than 20 related bone marrow donors of those patients were subjected to antigen receptor sequencing. Up to about 3 additional blood samples from 2 to 5.2 years after transplant were also TRB-sequenced in 3 patients, as was pretransplant blood from 4 patients. Because TRA and TRB clonality were tightly correlated in several samples, subsequent TCR analyses were focused on TRB only. Blood from all 35 or so PTCy patients who had 1-year posttransplant specimens underwent TRB sequencing. Public TRB sequences were compared against a database of over 3,000 sequences linked to responses to pathogens, tumor antigens, self-antigens and alloantigens. Overall study results and their limits: The TRB repertoires of T cells infiltrating skin or GI tract showed only limited overlap with the TRB repertoires of T cells in blood. Donor-recipient similarity was low at 1-2 months but rose over the first year, and later blood repertoires were often dominated by donor CD8+ memory clones. Across 40 to 55 patients, TRB clonality was highly associated with recipient CMV seropositivity and CMV reactivation, and PTCy diversity was similar to diversity in CNI/methotrexate controls.

TRB sequencing was run on genomic DNA with either the immunoSEQ assay at survey resolution or the hsTCRB kit. The study's own analysis went as follows. The immunoSEQ software was used for initial read processing, and the LymphoSeq R package was used for repertoire analyses. Clonality was calculated as 1 minus normalized Shannon entropy, and the Gini coefficient was also calculated for each TRB dataset. Phenotypes of unsorted samples were inferred by mapping TRB sequences from sorted subsets of the recipient or donor onto the same recipient's unsorted samples. TCRdb retrieved this table from immuneACCESS and kept in-frame rearrangements only. Not all clones are present; in checked studies, unresolved V genes account for under half, and no reason is known for the remainder. V and J calls and clone size are copied from that table; D and trimming were computed from the DNA. The table for this sample lists about 7,700 clones, none of them counted only once. The ten largest clones capture approximately 23% of the sample.

Specimen: PBMCs, collected 94 days after allogeneic stem cell transplant with posttransplant cyclophosphamide. The chain links TRBV24-1 with TRBJ2-3; 9 central nucleotides agree with TRBD1. The clonotype originates from a female patient in her 60s who received an allogeneic stem cell transplant from an unrelated donor, was CMV-positive, and had acute GVHD only. A transplant means some T cells may be of graft donor rather than patient origin. Here the CDR3 is given as CATSDPGQGATDTQYF. Read as DNA, the sequence is TGTGCCACCAGTGATCCGGGACAGGGCGCGACAGATACGCAGTATTTT.